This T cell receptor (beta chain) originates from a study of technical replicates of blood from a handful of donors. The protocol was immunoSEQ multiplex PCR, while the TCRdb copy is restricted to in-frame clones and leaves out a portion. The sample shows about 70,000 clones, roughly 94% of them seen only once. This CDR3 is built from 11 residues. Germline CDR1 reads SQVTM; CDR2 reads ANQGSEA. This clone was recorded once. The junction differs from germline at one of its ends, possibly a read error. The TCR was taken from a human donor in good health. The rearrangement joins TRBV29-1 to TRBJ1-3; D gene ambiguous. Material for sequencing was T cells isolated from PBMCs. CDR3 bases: TGCAGCGTTGTATCGGGAATCACCATATATTTT. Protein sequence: CSVVSGITIYF.